The 26 T cell receptor beta chains below all came from one sample that was sequenced in a study of T cells in Graves' hyperthyroidism and ophthalmopathy. Template material for amplifying TCR beta CDR3 regions consisted of RNA transcripts. Using the HTBI primer set, a first-round RT-PCR was run on the TCR CDR3. TCRdb re-called the multiplex PCR reads with MiXCR, one entry per CDR3 protein. The sample comprises over 400,000 distinct CDR3 sequences, around a fifth of which are singletons, and about 49% rests with the top ten. The sequencing input was blood. All receptors come from a woman in her 70s with Graves' ophthalmopathy.

This clonotype was recorded many times. The chain is built from TRBV7-9 and TRBJ2-7; 7 bases match TRBD2. Trimming at V came to 3 bases and at J to 6 bases, leaving 2 bases not matched to a gene. This CDR3 comprises 12 residues. Germline values: CDR1 SEHNR, CDR2 FQNEAQ (reference sequence). CDR3 region: CASSFSGGEQYF. The CDR3 bases are TGTGCCAGCAGCTTCTCGGGGGGCGAGCAGTACTTC.

V usage is TRBV7-8 and J usage is TRBJ1-1; D gene uncertain. This CDR3 spans 16 amino acids. Trimming removed 5 bases at V and 6 bases at J, with 22 bases between. The germline V gene encodes CDR1 SGHVS and CDR2 FQNEAQ. The CDR3 loop is CASSPPRGPHKAEAFF. CDR3 nucleotide sequence: TGTGCCAGCAGCCCCCCCCGGGGTCCGCATAAAGCTGAAGCTTTCTTT.

This clonotype was seen only a few times. The chain couples TRBV27 to TRBJ2-6; D call uncertain. The V end lost 2 bases, the J end lost 0 bases, and 11 bases lay between the germline ends. Per germline, CDR1 MNHEY and CDR2 SMNVEV (reference sequence). The CDR3 totals 17 residues. The CDR3 DNA follows: TGTGCCAGCAGTTTACGGAACAAACGCTCTGGGGCCAACGTCCTGACTTTC. Amino acid sequence: CASSLRNKRSGANVLTF.

This clonotype was seen a few times. The chain couples TRBV30 to TRBJ2-3, with 7 positions matching TRBD2. This CDR3 region has 16 residues. The germline CDR1 and CDR2 sequences are GTSNPN and SVGIG (reference sequence). J lost 0 bases, V lost 0 bases, and 6 bases had no gene match. CDR3 nucleotide sequence: TGTGCCTGGAGTGTATCCTATAGCGGGAGCACAGATACGCAGTATTTT. Translating gives CAWSVSYSGSTDTQYF.

The chain carries TRBV10-3 and TRBJ2-1; TRBD1 agrees at 8 bases. CDR1 is ENHRY, CDR2 SYGVKD, per germline. The J segment lost 8 bases and the V segment lost 6 bases, leaving 12 bases of the junction unmatched. The CDR3 runs 15 residues. The CDR3 sequence is CAISRTGQNGDEQFF. CDR3 coding DNA: TGTGCCATCAGCCGGACAGGGCAAAATGGGGATGAGCAGTTCTTC.

The chain employs TRBV11-2 and TRBJ2-1, with TRBD2 matching over 11 bases. This CDR3 is 16 amino acids long. With V trimmed by 4 bases and J by 2 bases, 4 bases remained unmatched. CDR1 and CDR2 (germline): SGHAT, FQNNGV. The CDR3 loop is CASSSRLAGTYNEQFF. The CDR3 nucleotides are TGTGCCAGCAGCTCTAGACTAGCGGGAACCTACAATGAGCAGTTCTTC.

This clonotype was found a few times. V usage is TRBV20-1 and J usage is TRBJ2-1, with no clear D. Deletions cut 6 bases from V and 5 bases from J, with 8 bases between. This CDR3 spans 11 amino acids. From germline, CDR1 is DFQATT and CDR2 SNEGSKA (reference sequence). This CDR3 is CSANKNNEQFF. DNA of the CDR3: TGCAGTGCGAACAAGAACAATGAGCAGTTCTTC.

The J gene is TRBJ2-7, the V gene TRBV4-3, with 10 bases aligning to TRBD2. Unmatched junction bases numbered 7, after V lost 0 bases and J lost 5 bases. This CDR3 has 16 residues. The germline V gene encodes CDR1 LGHNA and CDR2 YSLEER. The CDR3 DNA reads TGCGCCAGCAGCCAAGATTGGGCTAGCGGGAGTGACGAGCAGTACTTC. This gives the protein CASSQDWASGSDEQYF.

There are a few counts of this clonotype. The chain employs TRBV24-1 and TRBJ1-1; 12 bases line up with TRBD1. Germline V lookup: CDR1 KGHDR, CDR2 SFDVKD. The CDR3 is made up of 16 amino acids. The ends lost 3 bases at V and 4 bases at J; junction bases unmatched: 5. The CDR3 nucleotides read TGTGCCACCAGTGATCCATCGGGACAGGGGGCCACTGAAGCTTTCTTT. Its translation is CATSDPSGQGATEAFF.

The chain joins TRBV20-1 to TRBJ2-1, with D perhaps TRBD2 (6 bases). The CDR3 has 13 residues. From germline, CDR1 is DFQATT and CDR2 SNEGSKA (reference sequence). The CDR3 protein is CSVGGYLYNEQFF. For the CDR3, the DNA is TGCAGCGTAGGAGGGTATCTTTACAATGAGCAGTTCTTC.

Only a few counts were recorded for this clonotype. V gene TRBV20-1 combines with J gene TRBJ2-5; no clear D. This CDR3 has 12 residues. Germline V gene sequence: CDR1 DFQATT, CDR2 SNEGSKA (reference sequence). The V end lost 3 bases, the J end lost 8 bases, and 13 bases lay between the germline ends. The CDR3 is CSASPDPSTQYF. In DNA, the CDR3 is TGCAGTGCTAGTCCGGACCCGTCCACCCAGTACTTC.

The chain uses TRBV4-1 and TRBJ2-5; D is undetermined. Germline V gene sequence: CDR1 MGHRA, CDR2 YSYEKL. This CDR3 is 14 amino acids long. Trimming cost V 3 bases and J 2 bases, with 10 bases left between them. The CDR3 bases are TGCGCCAGCAGCCAGCTGGCACAGCAAGAGACCCAGTACTTC. Protein product: CASSQLAQQETQYF.

This clonotype was found a few times. The J gene is TRBJ2-5, the V gene TRBV5-1; 7 bases are a match to TRBD1. J gave up 1 base and V 4 bases, and 7 bases lay outside the gene matches. The CDR3 length is 15 residues. Germline loops: CDR1 SGHRS, CDR2 YFSETQ. CDR3: CASSIDRVAQETQYF. The CDR3 nucleotides are TGCGCCAGCAGCATAGACAGGGTCGCCCAAGAGACCCAGTACTTC.

The chain recombines TRBV3-1 with TRBJ2-2; 8 bases line up with TRBD2. Germline V gene data show CDR1 as LGHDT and CDR2 as YNNKEL (reference sequence). This CDR3 region has 17 residues. With V trimmed by 1 base and J by 3 bases, 7 bases remained unmatched. The CDR3 loop is CASSQVRPGLDTGELFF. The CDR3, as DNA: TGTGCCAGCAGCCAAGTAAGACCGGGACTAGACACCGGGGAGCTGTTTTTT.

The chain combines TRBV20-1 with TRBJ1-2; 11 nucleotides align to TRBD1. CDR1 DFQATT and CDR2 SNEGSKA come from the germline V gene (reference sequence). The CDR3 is 13 residues long. Germline trimming cut 6 bases from V and 3 bases from J; bases unmatched to any gene: 3. The CDR3 nucleotides are TGCAGTGCGCGGACAGGGGGCCACTATGGCTACACCTTC. Its translation: CSARTGGHYGYTF.

In this sample, this clonotype turned up a few times. CDR3 nucleotide sequence: TGTGCCAGCAGCTTAGACCACCGACAGGGAGGCAATCAGCCCCAGCATTTT. This encodes CASSLDHRQGGNQPQHF. This sequence joins TRBV7-8 and TRBJ1-5; 7 positions agree with TRBD1. The V gene end was trimmed by 1 base and the J gene end by 2 bases; junction bases not matched to a gene: 8. The CDR3 has 17 amino acids. Germline-derived CDR1 and CDR2 are SGHVS and FQNEAQ.

Remarks on this clonotype: A clone one base away is much larger, so this may be a read error. The chain couples TRBV28 to TRBJ2-2; the D is unclear. Germline CDR1 is MDHEN and CDR2 is SYDVKM. The CDR3 has 12 amino acids. Trimming stripped 5 bases from V and 9 bases from J, with 10 bases between. CDR3 DNA: TGTGCCAGCAGTCATCCCAGCAGGGAGCTGTTTTTT. Translation: CASSHPSRELFF.

As concerns this clonotype: No conserved phenylalanine or tryptophan is present at the end of the CDR3, so a read error is the likely explanation. This rearrangement joins TRBV5-1 to TRBJ2-1; 8 bases fit TRBD2. Germline lookup yields CDR1 SGHRS and CDR2 YFSETQ. After removal of 2 bases from V and 0 bases from J, the junction contained 4 bases not matched to a gene. The CDR3 has 16 residues. For the CDR3, the DNA is TGCGCCAGCAGCTTCACTAGCGGACTCTCCTACAATGAGCAGTTCTCC. Translated: CASSFTSGLSYNEQFS.

The chain has TRBV5-4 and TRBJ2-7; D not certain. The germline V and J ends were trimmed by 3 bases and 5 bases, with 12 bases remaining between them. The CDR3 spans 13 residues. The V gene's germline CDR1 is SGHNT and CDR2 YYREEE (reference sequence). The CDR3 DNA reads as TGTGCCAGCAGCTACGAATCGGTTCACGAGCAGTACTTC. This translates into CASSYESVHEQYF.

The chain has TRBV5-1 and TRBJ1-1; 7 bases line up with TRBD1. Germline V CDR1 and CDR2: SGHRS, YFSETQ. After removal of 4 bases from V and 4 bases from J, the junction contained 16 bases not matched to a gene. The CDR3 covers 17 residues. The CDR3 sequence is CASSPAGGRGSATEAFF. CDR3 nucleotide sequence: TGCGCCAGCAGCCCGGCAGGGGGGCGGGGGTCGGCCACTGAAGCTTTCTTT. The full variable domain, in which reference TRBV5-1 and TRBJ1-1 provide the parts outside the CDR3, is KAGVTQTPRYLIKTRGQQVTLSCSPISGHRSVSWYQQTPGQGLQFLFEYFSETQRNKGNFPGRFSGRQFSNSRSEMNVSTLELGDSALYLCASSPAGGRGSATEAFFGQGTRLTVV.

This clonotype was recorded many times. The V gene is TRBV7-2, the J gene TRBJ2-2; TRBD2 matches 14 bases. The CDR3 is 17 residues long. Germline CDR1 reads SGHTA; CDR2 reads FQGNSA. V lost 1 base to trimming and J lost 4 bases; unmatched junction nucleotides: 2. The CDR3 DNA follows: TGTGCCAGCAGCTTAGAGGGACTAGCGGGAGCCACCGGGGAGCTGTTTTTT. It codes for CASSLEGLAGATGELFF.

The chain recombines TRBV5-5 with TRBJ1-5, with D possibly being TRBD1 (5 bases). This CDR3 comprises 15 residues. CDR1 and CDR2 (germline): SGHKS, YYEKEE (reference sequence). V shed 0 bases and J shed 0 bases, with 7 bases lying between them. The CDR3 sequence: CASSLVGGSNQPQHF. The CDR3 DNA reads TGTGCCAGCAGCTTGGTTGGGGGTAGCAATCAGCCCCAGCATTTT.

This clonotype turned up a few times. This chain joins TRBV29-1 and TRBJ2-2; 11 bases agree with TRBD2. The CDR3 runs to 14 residues. J gave up 2 bases and V 7 bases, and 3 bases lay outside the gene matches. Germline V gives CDR1 SQVTM, CDR2 ANQGSEA. CDR3 in amino acids: CSATSGSNTGELFF. CDR3 bases: TGCAGCGCCACTAGCGGGAGCAACACCGGGGAGCTGTTTTTT.

This clonotype was counted ten times or more. The chain links TRBV28 to TRBJ2-5; D might be TRBD1 (6 bases). Germline-derived CDR1 and CDR2 are MDHEN and SYDVKM. CDR3 size: 15 residues. Trimming took 0 bases from V and 2 from J, leaving 10 bases between them. The chain's CDR3 is CASSLWTTGQETQYF. DNA for the CDR3: TGTGCCAGCAGTTTATGGACCACAGGGCAAGAGACCCAGTACTTC.

The sample holds a few counts of this clonotype. V and J are TRBV6-1 and TRBJ2-1, with 12 bases matching TRBD2. With V trimmed by 5 bases and J by 6 bases, 11 bases remained unmatched. From germline, CDR1 is MNHNS and CDR2 SASEGT. The CDR3 loop spans 17 amino acids. The CDR3 loop reads CASSSLRLAGVRNEQFF. In DNA, the CDR3 is TGTGCCAGCAGTTCCCTAAGACTAGCGGGAGTTCGCAATGAGCAGTTCTTC.

J is TRBJ1-5 and V is TRBV19, with 7 bases lining up with TRBD1. V trimming: 3 bases; J trimming: 7 bases; junction bases outside the gene matches: 9. Germline V gene sequence: CDR1 LNHDA, CDR2 SQIVND (reference sequence). There are 15 residues in the CDR3. CDR3 residues: CASSIAGGIGQPQHF. The CDR3 DNA follows: TGTGCCAGTAGTATCGCAGGGGGAATTGGGCAGCCCCAGCATTTT.